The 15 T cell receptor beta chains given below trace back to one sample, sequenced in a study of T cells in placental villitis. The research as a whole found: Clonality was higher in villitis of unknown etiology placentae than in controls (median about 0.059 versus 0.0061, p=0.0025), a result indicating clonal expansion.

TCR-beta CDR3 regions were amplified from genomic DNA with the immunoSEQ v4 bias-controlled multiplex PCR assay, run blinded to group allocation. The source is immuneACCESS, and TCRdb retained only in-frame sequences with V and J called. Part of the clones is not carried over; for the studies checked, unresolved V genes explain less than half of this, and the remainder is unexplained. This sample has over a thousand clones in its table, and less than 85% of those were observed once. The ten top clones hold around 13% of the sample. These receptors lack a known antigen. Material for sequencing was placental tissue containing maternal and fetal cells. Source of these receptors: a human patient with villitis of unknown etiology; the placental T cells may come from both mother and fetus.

Here the CDR3 DNA reads TGTGCCAGCAGAGAGGTAGCTAACTATGGCTACACCTTC. Translating gives CASREVANYGYTF. The chain carries TRBV28 and TRBJ1-2; D is ambiguous. The CDR3 has 13 residues. V lost 6 bases, J lost 0 bases, and 8 bases lay in between. Germline V CDR1 and CDR2: MDHEN, SYDVKM.

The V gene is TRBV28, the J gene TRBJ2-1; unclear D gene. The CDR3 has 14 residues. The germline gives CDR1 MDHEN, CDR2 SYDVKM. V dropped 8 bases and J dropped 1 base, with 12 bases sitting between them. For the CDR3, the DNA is TGTGCCAGCCGCGGCTCCACATCCTACAATGAGCAGTTCTTC. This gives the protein CASRGSTSYNEQFF.

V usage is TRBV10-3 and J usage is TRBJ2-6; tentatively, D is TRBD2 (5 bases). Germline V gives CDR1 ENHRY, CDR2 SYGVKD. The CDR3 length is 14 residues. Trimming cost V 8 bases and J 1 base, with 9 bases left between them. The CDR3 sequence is CAIPGVSGANVLTF. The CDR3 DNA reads TGTGCCATCCCCGGGGTTTCTGGGGCCAACGTCCTGACTTTC.

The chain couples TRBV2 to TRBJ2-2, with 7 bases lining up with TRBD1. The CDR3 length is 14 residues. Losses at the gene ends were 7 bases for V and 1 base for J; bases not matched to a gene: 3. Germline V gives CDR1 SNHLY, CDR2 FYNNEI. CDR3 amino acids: CASTDRLNTGELFF. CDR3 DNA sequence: TGTGCCAGCACGGACAGGCTGAACACCGGGGAGCTGTTTTTT.

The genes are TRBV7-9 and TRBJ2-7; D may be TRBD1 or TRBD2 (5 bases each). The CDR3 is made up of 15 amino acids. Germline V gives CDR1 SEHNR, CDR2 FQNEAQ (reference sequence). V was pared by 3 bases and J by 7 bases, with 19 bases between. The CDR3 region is CASSFGTVSMGEQYF. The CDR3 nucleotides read TGTGCCAGCAGCTTCGGGACGGTTTCCATGGGTGAGCAGTACTTC.

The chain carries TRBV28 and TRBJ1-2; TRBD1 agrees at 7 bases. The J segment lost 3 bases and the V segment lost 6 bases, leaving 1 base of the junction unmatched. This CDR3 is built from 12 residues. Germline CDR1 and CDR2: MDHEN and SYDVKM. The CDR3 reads CASSRGDYGYTF. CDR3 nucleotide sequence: TGTGCCAGCAGCAGGGGGGACTATGGCTACACCTTC.

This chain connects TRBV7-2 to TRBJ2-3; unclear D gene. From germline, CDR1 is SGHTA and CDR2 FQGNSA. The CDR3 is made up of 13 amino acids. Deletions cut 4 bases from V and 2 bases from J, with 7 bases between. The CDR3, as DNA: TGTGCCAGCAGCTGGCAGATCACAGATACGCAGTATTTT. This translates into CASSWQITDTQYF.

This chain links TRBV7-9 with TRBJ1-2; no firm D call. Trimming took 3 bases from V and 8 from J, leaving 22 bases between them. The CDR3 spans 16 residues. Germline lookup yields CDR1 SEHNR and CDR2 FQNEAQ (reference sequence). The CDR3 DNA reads TGTGCCAGCAGCTTGGTGTCAGGCCCTCATCTTCGGGGCTACACCTTC. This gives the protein CASSLVSGPHLRGYTF.

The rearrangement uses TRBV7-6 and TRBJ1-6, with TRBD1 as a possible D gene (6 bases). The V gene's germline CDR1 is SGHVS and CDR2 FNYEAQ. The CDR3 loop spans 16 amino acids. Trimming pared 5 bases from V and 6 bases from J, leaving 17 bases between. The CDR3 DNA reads TGTGCCAGCAGCCAAAGGGGGGCCGGGAGTAATTCACCCCTCCACTTT. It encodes CASSQRGAGSNSPLHF.

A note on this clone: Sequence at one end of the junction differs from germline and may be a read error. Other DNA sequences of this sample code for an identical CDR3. The CDR3 nucleotides are TGTGCCAGCTCACCAAACCGGAATGAAAAACTATTTTTT. Encoded protein: CASSPNRNEKLFF. The J gene is TRBJ1-4, the V gene TRBV18; D is uncertain. The CDR3 contains 13 residues. The germline CDR1 and CDR2 sequences are KGHSH and LQKENI.

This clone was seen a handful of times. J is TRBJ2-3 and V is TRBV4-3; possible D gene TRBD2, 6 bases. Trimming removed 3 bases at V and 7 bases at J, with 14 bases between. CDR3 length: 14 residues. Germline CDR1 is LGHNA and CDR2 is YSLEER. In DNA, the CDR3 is TGCGCCAGCAGCCAGGAGACTAGGATCCATACGCAGTATTTT. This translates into CASSQETRIHTQYF.

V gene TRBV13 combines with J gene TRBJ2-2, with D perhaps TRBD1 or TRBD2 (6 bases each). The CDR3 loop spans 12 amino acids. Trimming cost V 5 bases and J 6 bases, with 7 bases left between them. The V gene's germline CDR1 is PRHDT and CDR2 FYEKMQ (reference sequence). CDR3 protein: CASSRGPGELFF. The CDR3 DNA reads TGTGCCAGCAGCCGGGGGCCCGGGGAGCTGTTTTTT.

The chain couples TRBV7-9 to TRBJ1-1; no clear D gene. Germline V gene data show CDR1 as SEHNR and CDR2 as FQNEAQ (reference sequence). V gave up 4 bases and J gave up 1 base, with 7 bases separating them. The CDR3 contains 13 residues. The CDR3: CASSWGGNTEAFF. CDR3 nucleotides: TGTGCCAGCAGCTGGGGAGGGAACACTGAAGCTTTCTTT.

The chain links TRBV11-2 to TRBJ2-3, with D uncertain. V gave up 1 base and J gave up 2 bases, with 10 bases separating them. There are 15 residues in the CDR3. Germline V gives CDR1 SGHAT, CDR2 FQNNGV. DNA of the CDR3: TGTGCCAGCAGCTTAGTGGCCAGCCTCACAGATACGCAGTATTTT. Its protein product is CASSLVASLTDTQYF.

CDR3 protein: CASTQGASEKLFF. The DNA of the CDR3 is TGTGCCAGCACCCAAGGGGCGAGTGAAAAACTGTTTTTT. The J gene is TRBJ1-4, the V gene TRBV7-9, with TRBD1 as a possible D gene (5 bases). Germline V gene data show CDR1 as SEHNR and CDR2 as FQNEAQ (reference sequence). Trimming removed 7 bases from V and 7 bases from J, with 13 bases in between. This CDR3 region has 13 residues.